A selection of T cell receptor beta chains follows, all from one sample in a study of metastatic and nonmetastatic thyroid tumors. MiXCR reprocessed the PCR reads for TCRdb. The data hold around 30,000 clones, with about 22% observed a single time. The sample was blood. The receptors originated from a female donor with papillary thyroid cancer or a benign thyroid nodule (not recorded which). Some clones in this sample may be carry-over from other donors' samples. CDR3s include the opening cysteine and the closing phenylalanine or tryptophan. The order of the fields is D gene, CDR3 length, V gene, J gene, clone size, CDR3 DNA, CDR3 protein. The D gene is left open where the match is weak. Size tells how often a clone was seen (once, few, many) or the class of an expanded clone, and some rows leave it out.

NA	16	TRBV5-1	TRBJ1-1	many	TGCGCCAGCAGCTTGGTGGATCGAATGTCGAACACTGAAGCTTTCTTT	CASSLVDRMSNTEAFF
TRBD2	19	TRBV5-1	TRBJ2-3	many	TGCGCCAGCAGCCCCTCTACGACTAGCGGTTCTCAAAGCACAGATACGCAGTATTTT	CASSPSTTSGSQSTDTQYF
NA	13	TRBV6-5	TRBJ2-1	many	TGTGCCAGCAGTTACGGGTGGTTGGATAGTCAGTTCTTC	CASSYGWLDSQFF
NA	16	TRBV27	TRBJ2-7	medium-sized	TGTGCCAGCAGTCCGCTTCCCCGGGGTGGAAGAAACGAGCAGTACTTC	CASSPLPRGGRNEQYF
NA	13	TRBV30	TRBJ2-2	many	TGTGCCTGGAGTGGAAGTCTCACCGGGGAGCTGTTTTTT	CAWSGSLTGELFF
NA	16	TRBV19	TRBJ1-3	many	TGTGCCAGTAGTCCCCTACAGGGTTCCTCTGGAAACACCATATATTTT	CASSPLQGSSGNTIYF
NA	13	TRBV13	TRBJ2-1	many	TGTGCCAGCAGCTTAGACCAGGGAAATGAGCAGTTCTTC	CASSLDQGNEQFF
NA	15	TRBV7-4	TRBJ2-2	NA	TGTGCCAGCAGCAAGAACAGGGCGCAGGACCGGGAGCTGTTTTTT	CASSKNRAQDRELFF
NA	13	TRBV12-3/TRBV12-4	TRBJ2-7	NA	TGTGCCAGCAGTGGGTACATGTACTACGAGCAGTACTTC	CASSGYMYYEQYF
TRBD2	19	TRBV7-9	TRBJ2-5	many	TGTGCCAGCACCCCTCTAGGGCTAGCGGGAGTTAGCGCCGGAGAGACCCAGTACTTC	CASTPLGLAGVSAGETQYF
NA	19	TRBV11-2	TRBJ2-3	NA	TGTGCCAGCAGCTTAGATCTGCAGGGGATTTGGGGAAGCACAGATACGCAGTATTTT	CASSLDLQGIWGSTDTQYF
NA	13	TRBV10-1	TRBJ1-2	NA	TGCGCCAGCAGTGGCGGAGCTAACTATGGCTACAAATTC	CASSGGANYGYKF
TRBD2	16	TRBV5-1	TRBJ2-1	many	TGCGCCAGCGGACTTAGGACTAGCGGGAGCAACAATGAGCAGTTCTTC	CASGLRTSGSNNEQFF
NA	15	TRBV15	TRBJ1-5	many	TGTGCCACCAGCAGAGAGTTATACGGCAATCAGCCCCAGCATTTT	CATSRELYGNQPQHF
NA	16	TRBV7-6	TRBJ1-1	many	TGTGCCAGCAGCTTAACCCCCGGTGGAGGGAACACTGAAGCTTTCTTT	CASSLTPGGGNTEAFF
NA	13	TRBV6-4	TRBJ1-6	medium-sized	TGTGCCAGCAGTGACTCAGAAAATTCACCCCTCCACTTT	CASSDSENSPLHF
TRBD2	16	TRBV6-6	TRBJ2-7	many	TGTGCCAGCAGTTACGTAGGGACTAGCGGGTCCTACGAGCAGTACTTC	CASSYVGTSGSYEQYF
TRBD2	14	TRBV28	TRBJ2-1	medium-sized	TGTGCCAGCAGTGGGTGGTCTAGCGGGAATGAGCAGTTCTTC	CASSGWSSGNEQFF
TRBD1	15	TRBV5-1	TRBJ2-5	many	TGCGCCAGCAGCTTGGTGGGGACAGGGGCAGAGACCCAGTACTTC	CASSLVGTGAETQYF
NA	15	TRBV15	TRBJ2-5	NA	TGTGCCACCAGCAGACTCCTCTGGAGAGCAGAGACCCAGTACTTC	CATSRLLWRAETQYF
NA	17	TRBV6-1	TRBJ2-5	many	TGTGCCAGCAGTCACGGCCCCGCGACAGACCGCCCGAAGACCCAGTACTTC	CASSHGPATDRPKTQYF
TRBD2	15	TRBV5-1	TRBJ2-1	NA	TGCGCCAGCACTCTGGTCTCCCTAGCGGGAAATGAGCAGTTCTTC	CASTLVSLAGNEQFF
NA	12	TRBV5-4	TRBJ1-3	many	TGTGCCAGCAGCTTTGGAGGAAACACCATATATTTT	CASSFGGNTIYF
TRBD2	17	TRBV10-3	TRBJ2-1	NA	TGTGCCATCAGTGAGTGGTCCGGGACTAGTTGGAAACATGAGCAGTTCTTC	CAISEWSGTSWKHEQFF
NA	14	TRBV18	TRBJ2-1	many	TGTGCCAGCTCACCGTGGACCGAGTACAATGAGCAGTTCTTC	CASSPWTEYNEQFF
NA	13	TRBV28	TRBJ2-7	few	TGTGCCAGCTTGTCGAGCGGTATCTACGAGCAGTACTTC	CASLSSGIYEQYF
TRBD2	19	TRBV28	TRBJ2-7	medium-sized	TGTGCCAGCAGTTTATTCACAGGGACTAGCGGGAGGAGCAATCACGAGCAGTACTTC	CASSLFTGTSGRSNHEQYF
NA	13	TRBV5-1	TRBJ2-2	NA	TGCGCCAGCGCGTCTTGGGTGACCGGGGAGCTGTTTTTT	CASASWVTGELFF
NA	11	TRBV6-2/TRBV6-3	TRBJ2-3	many	TGTGCCAGCAGGGTATCAGATACGCAGTATTTT	CASRVSDTQYF
TRBD2	15	TRBV20-1	TRBJ2-2	many	TGCAGTGCTAGGGATTTAGCGGGAGACACCGGGGAGCTGTTTTTT	CSARDLAGDTGELFF
NA	12	TRBV6-2/TRBV6-3	TRBJ1-1	many	TGTGCCAGCAGTTTCAGGGTCACTGAAGCTTTCTTT	CASSFRVTEAFF
TRBD1	15	TRBV6-1	TRBJ1-2	NA	TGTGCCAGCACTCTCTTGGCAGGGGGCAACTATTTCTACACCTTC	CASTLLAGGNYFYTF
TRBD1	18	TRBV10-3	TRBJ2-7	many	TGTGCCATCAGTCGACAGGGGTCTCCAACCTCGATCTCCTACGAGCAGTACTTC	CAISRQGSPTSISYEQYF
NA	14	TRBV5-1	TRBJ1-5	many	TGCGCCAGCAGCTTAGGGTCAGGGAATCAGCCCCAGCATTTT	CASSLGSGNQPQHF
NA	16	TRBV5-1	TRBJ2-3	medium-sized	TGCGCCAGCAGCTTGGAACAGGAATCTAGCACAGATACGCAGTATTTT	CASSLEQESSTDTQYF
TRBD2	19	TRBV4-2	TRBJ2-1	many	TGTGCCAGCAGCCCCACCTCTAGCGGGAGGGCCCAAGGGGGGAATGAGCAGTTCTTC	CASSPTSSGRAQGGNEQFF
TRBD2	15	TRBV20-1	TRBJ2-1	NA	TGCAGTGCCCCTAAACTAGCGGGAGCCTACAATGAGCAGTTCTTC	CSAPKLAGAYNEQFF
NA	15	TRBV30	TRBJ1-2	NA	TGTGCCTGGAATTCACGGCCGACCCTTAACTATGGCTACACCTTC	CAWNSRPTLNYGYTF
TRBD2	14	TRBV7-9	TRBJ2-7	many	TGTGCCAGCAGCTTGGGACTAGCGGGAACCGAGCAGTACTTC	CASSLGLAGTEQYF
TRBD1	13	TRBV7-2	TRBJ2-3	many	TGTGCCAGCCAACAGGGGCGCACAGATACGCAGTATTTT	CASQQGRTDTQYF
TRBD1	14	TRBV6-1	TRBJ1-2	many	TGTGCCAGCAGGCCGACAGGGCCCGATCGTGGCTACACCTTC	CASRPTGPDRGYTF
TRBD2	15	TRBV27	TRBJ2-1	many	TGTGCCAGCAGTTTGTTAACTAGCGGGAGGAATGAGCAGTTCTTC	CASSLLTSGRNEQFF
NA	15	TRBV7-8	TRBJ2-5	many	TGTGCCAGCAGCTTAAACGTAGGTGGAGAAGAGACCCAGTACTTC	CASSLNVGGEETQYF
TRBD1	16	TRBV5-1	TRBJ1-1	many	TGCGCCAGCAGCACGCGGACAGGGTCCGGGAACACTGAAGCTTTCTTT	CASSTRTGSGNTEAFF
NA	14	TRBV10-1	TRBJ1-2	many	TGCGCCAGCAGCCCGCAGGGAAAGGACGGTGGCTACACCTTC	CASSPQGKDGGYTF
NA	17	TRBV6-5	TRBJ2-2	many	TGTGCCAGCAGTTACTACAGGGTTTTGGCCAACACCGGGGAGCTGTTTTTT	CASSYYRVLANTGELFF
NA	16	TRBV6-2/TRBV6-3	TRBJ2-7	medium-sized	TGTGCCAGCAGTTACTCTTACACTTCGAGCTCCTACGAGCAGTACTTC	CASSYSYTSSSYEQYF
TRBD2	15	TRBV24-1	TRBJ2-7	medium-sized	TGTGCCACCAGTGAACGACTAGCGGACTCCTACGAGCAGTACTTC	CATSERLADSYEQYF
NA	13	TRBV7-9	TRBJ2-1	many	TGTGCCAGCAGCTTCGAATCCCACAATGAGCAGTTCTTC	CASSFESHNEQFF
NA	14	TRBV10-1	TRBJ2-2	many	TGCGCCAGCAGTGAGTTCCTGGACACCGGGGAGCTGTTTTTT	CASSEFLDTGELFF